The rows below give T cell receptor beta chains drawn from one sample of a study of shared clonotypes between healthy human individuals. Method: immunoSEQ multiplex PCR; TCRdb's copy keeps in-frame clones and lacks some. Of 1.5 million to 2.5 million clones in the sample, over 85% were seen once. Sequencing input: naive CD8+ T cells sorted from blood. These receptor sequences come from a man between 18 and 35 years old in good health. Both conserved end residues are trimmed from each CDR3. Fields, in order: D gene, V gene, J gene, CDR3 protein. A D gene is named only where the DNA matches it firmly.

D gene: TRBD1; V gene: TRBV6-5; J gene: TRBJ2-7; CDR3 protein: ASSYSAGGYEQY
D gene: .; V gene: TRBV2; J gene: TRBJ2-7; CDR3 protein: ASSVGSYEQY
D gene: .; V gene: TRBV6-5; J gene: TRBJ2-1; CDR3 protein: ASSYSWGERYNEQF
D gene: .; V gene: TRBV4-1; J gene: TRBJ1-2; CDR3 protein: ASGMSGAFDGYT
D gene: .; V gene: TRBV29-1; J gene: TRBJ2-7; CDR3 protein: SVALTGEQY
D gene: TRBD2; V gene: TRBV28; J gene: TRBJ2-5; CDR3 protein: ASSDRTAGTSGAPLETQY
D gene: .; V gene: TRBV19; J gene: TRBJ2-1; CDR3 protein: ASSIDLAGASVEQF
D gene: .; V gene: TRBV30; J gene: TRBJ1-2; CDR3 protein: AWSDPELILLHGYT
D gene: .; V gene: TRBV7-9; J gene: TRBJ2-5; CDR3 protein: ASERGYEAQY
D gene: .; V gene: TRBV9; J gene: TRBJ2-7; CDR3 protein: ASSVGGFGYEQY
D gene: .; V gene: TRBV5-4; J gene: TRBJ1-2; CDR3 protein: ASRSELNYGYT
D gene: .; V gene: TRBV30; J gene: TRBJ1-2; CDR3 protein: AWSVPVYGYT
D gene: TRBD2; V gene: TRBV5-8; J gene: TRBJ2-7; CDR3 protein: ASSSGRGGYEGQY
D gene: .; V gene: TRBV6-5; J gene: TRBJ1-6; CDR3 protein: ASSYSESDNSPLH
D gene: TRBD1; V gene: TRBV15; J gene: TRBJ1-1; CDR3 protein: ATRTDTGGTEAF
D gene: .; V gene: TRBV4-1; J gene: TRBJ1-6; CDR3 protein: ASSQQAGVAGGSNSPLH
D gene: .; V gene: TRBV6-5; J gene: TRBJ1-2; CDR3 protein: ASSYNAGNGYT
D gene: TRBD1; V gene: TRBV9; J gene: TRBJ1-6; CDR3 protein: ASSTGTANSPLH
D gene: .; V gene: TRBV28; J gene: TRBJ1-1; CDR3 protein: ASSLGGEGSDTEAF
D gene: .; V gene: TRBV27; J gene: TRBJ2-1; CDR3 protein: ASSLGSNNEQF
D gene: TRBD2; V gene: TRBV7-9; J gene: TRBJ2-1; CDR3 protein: ASSLAAGGPNNEQF
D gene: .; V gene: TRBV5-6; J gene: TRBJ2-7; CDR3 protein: ASSPPDVAYEQY
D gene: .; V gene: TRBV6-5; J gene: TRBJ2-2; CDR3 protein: ASSYKSEGTGELF
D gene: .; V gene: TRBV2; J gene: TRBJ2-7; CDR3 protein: ASSDWGDLSYEQY
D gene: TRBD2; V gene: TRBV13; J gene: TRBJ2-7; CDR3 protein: ASSAELAGEVYEQY
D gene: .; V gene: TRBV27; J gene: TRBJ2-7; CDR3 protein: ASSLLAQAYEQY
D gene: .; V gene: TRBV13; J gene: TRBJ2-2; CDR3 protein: ASSLEGSGDTGELF
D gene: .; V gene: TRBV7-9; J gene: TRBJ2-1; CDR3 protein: ASETGLYNEQF
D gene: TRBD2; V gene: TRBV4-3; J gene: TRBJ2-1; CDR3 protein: ASSQQLAGAYNEQF
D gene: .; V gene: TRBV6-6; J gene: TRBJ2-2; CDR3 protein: ASSRTHGELF
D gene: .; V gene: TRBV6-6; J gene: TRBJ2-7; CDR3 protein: ASSYPTDDTRGEQY
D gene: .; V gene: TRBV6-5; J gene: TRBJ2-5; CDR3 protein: ASKRDWGYQETQY
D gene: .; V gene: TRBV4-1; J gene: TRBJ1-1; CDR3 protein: ASSLLTGFMNTEAF
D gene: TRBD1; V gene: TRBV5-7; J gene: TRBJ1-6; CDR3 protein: ASSGWDRGFPLH
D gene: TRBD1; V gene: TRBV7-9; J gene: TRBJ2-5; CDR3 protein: ASSSGTGDVETQY
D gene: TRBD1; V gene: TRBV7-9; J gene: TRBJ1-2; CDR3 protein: ASSLEAPGQGLDYGYT
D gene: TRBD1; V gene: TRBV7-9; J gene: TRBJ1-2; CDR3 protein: ASSSSGQGDDYGYT
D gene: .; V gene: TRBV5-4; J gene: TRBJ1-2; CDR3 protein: ASSPRANYGYT
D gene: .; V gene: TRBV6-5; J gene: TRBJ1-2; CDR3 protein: ASRSTEDYGYT
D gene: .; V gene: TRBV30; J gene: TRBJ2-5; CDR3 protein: AWSLTGLQETQY
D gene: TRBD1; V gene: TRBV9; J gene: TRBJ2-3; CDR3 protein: ASSTGGSFDTQY
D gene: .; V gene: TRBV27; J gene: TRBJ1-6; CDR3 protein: ASSVQINSPLH
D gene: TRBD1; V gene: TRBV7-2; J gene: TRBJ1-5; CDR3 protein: ASSLAETGSQPQH
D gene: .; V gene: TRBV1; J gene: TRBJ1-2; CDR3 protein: TSSRGTGGAEGYT
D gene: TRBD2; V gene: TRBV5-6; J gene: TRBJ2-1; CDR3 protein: ASSNGLVEVYNEQF
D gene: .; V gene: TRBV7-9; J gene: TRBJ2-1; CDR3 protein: ASSFGPYNEQF